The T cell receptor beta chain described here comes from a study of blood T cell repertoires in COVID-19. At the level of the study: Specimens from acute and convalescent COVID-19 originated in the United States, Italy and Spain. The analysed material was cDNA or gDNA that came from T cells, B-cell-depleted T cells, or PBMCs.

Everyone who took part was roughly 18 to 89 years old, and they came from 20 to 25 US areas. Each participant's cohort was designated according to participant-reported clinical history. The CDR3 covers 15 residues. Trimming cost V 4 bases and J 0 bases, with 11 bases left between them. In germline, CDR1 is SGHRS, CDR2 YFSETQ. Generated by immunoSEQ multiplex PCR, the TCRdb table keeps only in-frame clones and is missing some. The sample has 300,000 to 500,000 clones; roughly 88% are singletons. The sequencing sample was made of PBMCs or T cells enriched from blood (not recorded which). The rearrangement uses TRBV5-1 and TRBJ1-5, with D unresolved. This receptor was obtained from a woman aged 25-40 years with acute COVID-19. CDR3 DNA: TGCGCCAGCAGCGAGTTCGGGGATAGCAATCAGCCCCAGCATTTT. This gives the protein CASSEFGDSNQPQHF. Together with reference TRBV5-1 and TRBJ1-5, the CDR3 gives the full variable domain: KAGVTQTPRYLIKTRGQQVTLSCSPISGHRSVSWYQQTPGQGLQFLFEYFSETQRNKGNFPGRFSGRQFSNSRSEMNVSTLELGDSALYLCASSEFGDSNQPQHFGDGTRLSIL.